This TCR beta chain is drawn from a study of vaccination and CD4 T cells after COVID-19. Study details: Stimulation of the cells used overlapping spike peptide pools from SARS-CoV-2 and from the common cold coronaviruses HCoV-NL63, HCoV-OC43 and HCoV-229E. Study-wide results and limits: Convalescent patients' clones that were vaccine-specific were spike mono-reactive in 304 of 307 cases.

The treatment: approximately nine-day PBMC culture with coronavirus spike peptide pools or control peptides (ViraFEST assay). V dropped 8 bases and J dropped 5; count of bases not matched to a gene: 6. The CDR3 is made up of 14 amino acids. CDR1 is MNHNS, CDR2 SASEGT, per germline. An Oncomine TCR Beta short-read assay was used to sequence the DNA from cultured CD4+ T cells. From the PCR reads, TCRdb called clonotypes with MiXCR, one entry per CDR3 protein. In the table there are 25,000 or so distinct CDR3 sequences, around 64% of which are singletons. Of note for this clonotype: Its antigen is not known.

Sequences were derived from CD4+ T cells from blood, cultured in vitro, sampled after SARS-CoV-2 vaccination. The TCR originated in a human donor who received a COVID-19 vaccine. V gene TRBV6-1 combines with J gene TRBJ1-1; TRBD1 aligns across 12 bases. CDR3 nucleotides: TGTGCCAGCGGGGACAGGGGGCGCGGTACTGAAGCTTTCTTT. Its protein product is CASGDRGRGTEAFF.